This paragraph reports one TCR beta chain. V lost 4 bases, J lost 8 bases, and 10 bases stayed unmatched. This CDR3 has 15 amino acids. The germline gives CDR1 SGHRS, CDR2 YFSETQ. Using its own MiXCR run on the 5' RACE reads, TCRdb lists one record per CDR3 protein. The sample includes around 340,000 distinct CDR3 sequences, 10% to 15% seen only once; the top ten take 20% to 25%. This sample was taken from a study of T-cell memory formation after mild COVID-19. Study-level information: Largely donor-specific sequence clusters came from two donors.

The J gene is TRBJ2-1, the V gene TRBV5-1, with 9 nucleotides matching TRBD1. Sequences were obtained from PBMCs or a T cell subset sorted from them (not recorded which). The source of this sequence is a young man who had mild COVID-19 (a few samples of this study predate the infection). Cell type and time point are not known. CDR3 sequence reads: CASSRTGQGSYEQFF. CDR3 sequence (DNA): TGCGCCAGCAGCCGAACGGGACAGGGAAGTTATGAGCAGTTCTTC.